This TCR beta chain was identified during a study of regulatory T cells in long-lasting Graves disease. The study, taken as a whole, reports: With persistent disease, TRBV28, TRBJ1-2 and TRBJ2-5 were the favored segments.

The CDR3 totals 16 residues. V lost 9 bases to trimming and J lost 7 bases, with 27 bases between them. CDR1 is SNHLY and CDR2 is FYNNEI in the germline V gene. Building the TCR beta libraries relied on iRepertoire HTBI primers, and CDR3 regions underwent Arm-PCR. In TCRdb, the multiplex PCR reads were re-called with MiXCR into one record per CDR3 protein. This table holds roughly 520,000 distinct CDR3 sequences, about 12% found once. The time point denotes: newly diagnosed GD, antithyroid drugs for less than 3 months. RNA isolated from PBMCs was used to make the TCR library. This clonotype was recorded many times. Antigen: not known. Separately, the same data were catalogued under a study of T cells in Graves' hyperthyroidism and ophthalmopathy. This second study notes: The hyperthyroidism was newly diagnosed and had lasted under 2 months; the patients were aged 18 to 65. The study used the HTBI primer set for a first-round RT-PCR of the TCR CDR3.

This TCR came from a woman in her 30s with Graves disease. The source was peripheral blood mononuclear cells (PBMCs), collected at new diagnosis, from a patient treated with antithyroid drugs. The V gene is TRBV2, the J gene TRBJ1-2; possible D gene TRBD1, 5 bases. In nucleotides, the CDR3 is TGTGCCAGTACCGGGACGGGGGGTGGAGGGTATCCTGGCTACACCTTC. Translated, it gives CASTGTGGGGYPGYTF.